This TCR beta chain was recovered during a study of T cells after yellow fever vaccination. In the study overall: Some fractions had low cell numbers, and these were prepared with SMART-Seq v4 Ultra Low Input. Overall study findings and caveats: Shared CD4/CD8 clonotypes were a small share, likely from convergent recombination. Abundant clonotypes (contaminants from the bulk population) could be present in FACS-sorted repertoires.

V lost 2 bases and J lost 4; bases outside the gene matches: 6. The V gene's germline CDR1 is SGHRS and CDR2 YFSETQ. CDR3 size: 15 residues. This clonotype showed up many times. Its matching antigen is unknown. 5'RACE template switching produced TCR cDNA carrying a universal primer site and UMIs. TCRdb fed the 5' RACE reads into MiXCR, producing one record per CDR3 protein. The table lists 200,000 to 250,000 distinct CDR3 sequences, 6% to 7.5% of them singletons. The specimen comprised CD4+ T cells sorted from PBMCs, sampled 15 days after the yellow fever booster vaccination. This TCR was sampled from a young man who received the YFV17D yellow fever vaccine. The chain uses TRBV5-1 and TRBJ2-3, with TRBD1 matching 8 bases. The DNA for the CDR3 is TGCGCCAGCAGCTTAGGCCAGGGGGCAGCAGATACGCAGTATTTT. Its protein is CASSLGQGAADTQYF.